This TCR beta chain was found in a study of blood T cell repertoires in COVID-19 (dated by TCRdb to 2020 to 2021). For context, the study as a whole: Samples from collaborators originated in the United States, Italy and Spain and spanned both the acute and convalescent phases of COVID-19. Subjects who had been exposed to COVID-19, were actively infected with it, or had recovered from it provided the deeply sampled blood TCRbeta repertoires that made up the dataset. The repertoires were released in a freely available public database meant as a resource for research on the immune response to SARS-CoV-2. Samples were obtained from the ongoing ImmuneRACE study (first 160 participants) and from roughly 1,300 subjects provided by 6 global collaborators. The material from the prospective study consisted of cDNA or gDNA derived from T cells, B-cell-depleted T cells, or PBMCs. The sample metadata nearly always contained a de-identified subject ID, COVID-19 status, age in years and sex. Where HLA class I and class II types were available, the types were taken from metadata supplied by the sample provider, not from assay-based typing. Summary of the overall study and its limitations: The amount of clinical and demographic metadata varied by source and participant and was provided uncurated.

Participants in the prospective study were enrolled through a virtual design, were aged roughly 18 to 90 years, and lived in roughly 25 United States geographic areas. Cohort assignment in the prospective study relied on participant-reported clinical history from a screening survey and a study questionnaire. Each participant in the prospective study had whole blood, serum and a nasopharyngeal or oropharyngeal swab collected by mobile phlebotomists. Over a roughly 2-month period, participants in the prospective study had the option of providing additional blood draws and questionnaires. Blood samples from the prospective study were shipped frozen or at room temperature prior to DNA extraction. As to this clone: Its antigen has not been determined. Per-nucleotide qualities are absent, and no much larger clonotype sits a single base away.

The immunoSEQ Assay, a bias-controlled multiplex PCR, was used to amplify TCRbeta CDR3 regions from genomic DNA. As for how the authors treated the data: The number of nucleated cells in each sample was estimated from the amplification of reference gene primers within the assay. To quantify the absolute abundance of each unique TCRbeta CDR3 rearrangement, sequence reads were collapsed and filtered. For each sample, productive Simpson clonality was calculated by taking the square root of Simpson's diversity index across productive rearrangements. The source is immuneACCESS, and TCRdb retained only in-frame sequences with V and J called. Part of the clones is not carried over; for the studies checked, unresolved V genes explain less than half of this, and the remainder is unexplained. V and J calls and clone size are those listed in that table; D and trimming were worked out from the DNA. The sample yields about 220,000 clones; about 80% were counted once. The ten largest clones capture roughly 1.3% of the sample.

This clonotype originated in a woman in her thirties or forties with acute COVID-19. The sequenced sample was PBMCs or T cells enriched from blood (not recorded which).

The encoded CDR3 is CASSVLSYGYTF. The nucleotides are TGTGCCAGCAGTGTACTTTCCTATGGCTACACCTTC. Recombination connected TRBV2 to TRBJ1-2, with the D gene uncertain. V is reduced by 4 bases and J by 4 bases, leaving a spacing of 7 bases between them. The germline V gene gives CDR1 as SNHLY and CDR2 as FYNNEI. The CDR3 runs 12 residues from the cysteine to the phenylalanine. Here the CDR3 DNA is all that survives: 36 bases in frame from base 1.